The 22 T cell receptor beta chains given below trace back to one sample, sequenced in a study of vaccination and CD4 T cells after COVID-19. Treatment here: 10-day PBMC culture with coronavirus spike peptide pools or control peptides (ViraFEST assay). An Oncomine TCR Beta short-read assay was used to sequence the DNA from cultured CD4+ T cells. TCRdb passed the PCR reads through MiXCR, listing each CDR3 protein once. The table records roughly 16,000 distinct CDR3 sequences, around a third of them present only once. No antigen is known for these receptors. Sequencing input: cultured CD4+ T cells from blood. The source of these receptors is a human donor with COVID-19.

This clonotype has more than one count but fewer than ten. CDR3 residues: CASSLGSGNSNQPQHF. The CDR3 DNA reads as TGTGCCAGCAGCTTAGGAAGCGGTAACAGCAATCAGCCCCAGCATTTT. This chain joins TRBV7-8 and TRBJ1-5; D not resolved. V gave up 1 base and J gave up 1 base, with 11 bases separating them. CDR3 length: 16 amino acids. Per germline, CDR1 SGHVS and CDR2 FQNEAQ.

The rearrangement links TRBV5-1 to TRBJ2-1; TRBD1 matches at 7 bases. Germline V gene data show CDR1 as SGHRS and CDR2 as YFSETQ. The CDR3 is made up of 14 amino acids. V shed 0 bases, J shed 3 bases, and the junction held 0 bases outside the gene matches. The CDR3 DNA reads TGCGCCAGCAGCTTGGGGACAGGCTACAATGAGCAGTTCTTC. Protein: CASSLGTGYNEQFF.

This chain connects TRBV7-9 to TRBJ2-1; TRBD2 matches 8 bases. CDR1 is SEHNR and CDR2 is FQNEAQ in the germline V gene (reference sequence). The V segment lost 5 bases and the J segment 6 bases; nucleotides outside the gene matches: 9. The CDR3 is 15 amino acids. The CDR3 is CASSQLAGYPNEQFF. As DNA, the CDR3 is TGTGCCAGCAGCCAGCTAGCGGGTTACCCCAATGAGCAGTTCTTC.

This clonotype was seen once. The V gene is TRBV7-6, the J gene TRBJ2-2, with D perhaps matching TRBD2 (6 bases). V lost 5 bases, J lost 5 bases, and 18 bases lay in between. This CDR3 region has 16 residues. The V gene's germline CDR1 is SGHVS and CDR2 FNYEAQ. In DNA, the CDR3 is TGTGCCAGCAGCCAGGGAGGCGCCTTGTGGACCGGGGAGCTGTTTTTT. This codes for CASSQGGALWTGELFF.

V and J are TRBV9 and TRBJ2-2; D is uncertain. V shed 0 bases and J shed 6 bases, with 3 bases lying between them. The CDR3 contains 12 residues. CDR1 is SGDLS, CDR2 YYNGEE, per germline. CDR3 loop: CASSVVAGELFF. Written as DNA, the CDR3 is TGTGCCAGCAGCGTAGTGGCCGGGGAGCTGTTTTTT.

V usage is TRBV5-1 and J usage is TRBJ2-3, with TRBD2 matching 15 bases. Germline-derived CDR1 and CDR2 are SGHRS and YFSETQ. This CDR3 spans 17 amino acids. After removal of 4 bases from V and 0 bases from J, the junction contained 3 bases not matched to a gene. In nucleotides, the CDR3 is TGCGCCAGCAGCCTGGGACTAGCGGGGGGAAGCACAGATACGCAGTATTTT. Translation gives CASSLGLAGGSTDTQYF.

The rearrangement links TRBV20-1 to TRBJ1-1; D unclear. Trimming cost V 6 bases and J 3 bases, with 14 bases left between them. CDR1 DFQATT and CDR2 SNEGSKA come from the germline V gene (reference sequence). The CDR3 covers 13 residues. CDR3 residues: CSAASTRYTEAFF. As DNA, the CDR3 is TGCAGTGCCGCATCCACTAGGTACACTGAAGCTTTCTTT.

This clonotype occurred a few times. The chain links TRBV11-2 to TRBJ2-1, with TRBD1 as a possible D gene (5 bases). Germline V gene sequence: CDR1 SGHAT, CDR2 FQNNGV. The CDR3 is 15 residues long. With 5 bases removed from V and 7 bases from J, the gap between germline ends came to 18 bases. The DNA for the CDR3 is TGTGCCAGCAGCGCCTTAAGCAGGGCTCGGAATGAGCAGTTCTTC. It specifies CASSALSRARNEQFF. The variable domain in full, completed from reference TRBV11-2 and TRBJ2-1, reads EAGVAQSPRYKIIEKRQSVAFWCNPISGHATLYWYQQILGQGPKLLIQFQNNGVVDDSQLPKDRFSAERLKGVDSTLKIQPAKLEDSAVYLCASSALSRARNEQFFGPGTRLTVL.

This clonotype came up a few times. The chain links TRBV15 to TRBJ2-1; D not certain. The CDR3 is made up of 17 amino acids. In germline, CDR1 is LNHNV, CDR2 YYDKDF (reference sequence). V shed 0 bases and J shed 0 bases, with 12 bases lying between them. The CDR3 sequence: CATSRDMPESSYNEQFF. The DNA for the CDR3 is TGTGCCACCAGCAGAGATATGCCCGAGAGCTCCTACAATGAGCAGTTCTTC.

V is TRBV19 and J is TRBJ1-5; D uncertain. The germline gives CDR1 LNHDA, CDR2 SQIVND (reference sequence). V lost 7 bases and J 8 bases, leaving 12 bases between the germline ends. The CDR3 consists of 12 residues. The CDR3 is CASNEALKPQHF. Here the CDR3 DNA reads TGTGCCAGTAACGAGGCGCTAAAGCCCCAGCATTTT.

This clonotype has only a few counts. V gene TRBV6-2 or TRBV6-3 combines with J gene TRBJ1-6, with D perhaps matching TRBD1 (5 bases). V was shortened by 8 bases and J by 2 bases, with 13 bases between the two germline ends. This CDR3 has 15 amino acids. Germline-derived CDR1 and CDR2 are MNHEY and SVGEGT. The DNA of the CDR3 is TGTGCCAGCGGCCCAGGACACGCCTATAATTCACCCCTCCACTTT. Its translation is CASGPGHAYNSPLHF.

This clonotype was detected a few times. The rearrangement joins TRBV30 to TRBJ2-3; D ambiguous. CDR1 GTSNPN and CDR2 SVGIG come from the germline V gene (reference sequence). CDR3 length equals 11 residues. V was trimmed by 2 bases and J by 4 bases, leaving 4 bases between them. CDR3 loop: CAWSPADTQYF. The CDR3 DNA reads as TGTGCCTGGAGTCCCGCAGATACGCAGTATTTT.

CDR3 coding DNA: TGTGCCAGCAGCTTGGGTGGGGCGGCCTACAATGAGCAGTTCTTC. Its translation: CASSLGGAAYNEQFF. V is TRBV11-3 and J is TRBJ2-1, with D tentatively TRBD1 (5 bases). V lost 3 bases to trimming and J lost 2 bases, with 11 bases between them. The length of the CDR3 is 15 residues. The V gene's germline CDR1 is SGHNT and CDR2 YENEEA.

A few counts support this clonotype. CDR3 in DNA: TGCGCCAGCACAAGCGGGGTGACCCAGTACTTC. Translated, it gives CASTSGVTQYF. The chain joins TRBV10-2 to TRBJ2-5; 7 bases match TRBD2. Germline lookup yields CDR1 WSHSY and CDR2 SAAADI. The junction had 3 bases not matched to a gene; V was cut back by 7 bases and J by 7 bases. The CDR3 length is 11 residues.

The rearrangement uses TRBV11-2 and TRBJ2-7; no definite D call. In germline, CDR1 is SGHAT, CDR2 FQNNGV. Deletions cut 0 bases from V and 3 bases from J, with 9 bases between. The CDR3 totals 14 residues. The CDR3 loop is CASSLDTVIYEQYF. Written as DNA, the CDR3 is TGTGCCAGCAGCTTAGACACCGTCATCTACGAGCAGTACTTC.

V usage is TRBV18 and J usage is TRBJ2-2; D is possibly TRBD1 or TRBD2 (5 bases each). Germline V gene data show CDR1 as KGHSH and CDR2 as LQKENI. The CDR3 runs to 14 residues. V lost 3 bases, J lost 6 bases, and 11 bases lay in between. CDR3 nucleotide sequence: TGTGCCAGCTCACCGGGGACCCGACCCGGGGAGCTGTTTTTT. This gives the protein CASSPGTRPGELFF.

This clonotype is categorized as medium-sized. The CDR3 loop reads CASNMGASNQPQHF. CDR3 coding DNA: TGTGCCAGCAACATGGGGGCGAGCAATCAGCCCCAGCATTTT. The chain has TRBV7-9 and TRBJ1-5, with D possibly TRBD1 on 6 matching bases. Germline V lookup: CDR1 SEHNR, CDR2 FQNEAQ (reference sequence). The CDR3 length is 14 residues. The V end was cut by 7 bases, the J end by 1 base, with 11 bases between.

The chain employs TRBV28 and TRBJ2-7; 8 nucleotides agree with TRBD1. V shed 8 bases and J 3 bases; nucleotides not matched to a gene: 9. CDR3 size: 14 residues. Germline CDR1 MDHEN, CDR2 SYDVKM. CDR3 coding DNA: TGTGCCAGCGGGGGACAGGTCCAAGTCTACGAGCAGTACTTC. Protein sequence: CASGGQVQVYEQYF.

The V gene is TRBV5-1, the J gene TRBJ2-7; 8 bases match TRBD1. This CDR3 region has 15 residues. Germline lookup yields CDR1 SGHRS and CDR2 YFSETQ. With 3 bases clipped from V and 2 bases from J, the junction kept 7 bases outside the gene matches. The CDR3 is CASSWGTGATYEQYF. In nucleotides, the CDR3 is TGCGCCAGCAGCTGGGGGACAGGCGCCACCTACGAGCAGTACTTC.

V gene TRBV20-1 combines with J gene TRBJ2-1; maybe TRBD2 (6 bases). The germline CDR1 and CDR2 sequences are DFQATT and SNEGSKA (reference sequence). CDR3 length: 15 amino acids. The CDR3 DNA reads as TGCAGCTCCCCCCTTCTAGCGAGGTCCTACAATGAGCAGTTCTTC. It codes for CSSPLLARSYNEQFF.

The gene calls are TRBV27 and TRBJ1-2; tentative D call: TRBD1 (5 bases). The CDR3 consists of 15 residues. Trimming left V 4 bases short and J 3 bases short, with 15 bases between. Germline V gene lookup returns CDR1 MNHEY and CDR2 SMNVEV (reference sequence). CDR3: CASSSWDGAHYGYTF. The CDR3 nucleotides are TGTGCCAGCAGTTCCTGGGACGGAGCTCACTATGGCTACACCTTC.

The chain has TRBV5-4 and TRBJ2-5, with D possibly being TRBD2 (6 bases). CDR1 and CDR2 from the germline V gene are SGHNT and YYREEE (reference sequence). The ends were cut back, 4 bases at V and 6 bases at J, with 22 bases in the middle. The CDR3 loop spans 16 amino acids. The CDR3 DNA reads TGTGCCAGCAGCGGTCCCGGGGTGCGGGACGGGAAGACCCAGTACTTC. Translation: CASSGPGVRDGKTQYF.